One sample yielded the 27 T cell receptor beta chains listed below, sequenced in a study of blood T cell repertoires in COVID-19. Generated by immunoSEQ multiplex PCR, the TCRdb table keeps only in-frame clones and is missing some. Among approximately 200,000 clones, under 85% were seen once, and the ten largest hold about 7.8%. The sequencing input was peripheral blood. All receptors derive from a woman of 80 years or more with COVID-19, enrolled during active disease.

The chain employs TRBV5-1 and TRBJ2-1; 9 bases map to TRBD1. CDR3 length: 14 amino acids. Germline trimming cut 2 bases from V and 9 bases from J; bases unmatched to any gene: 6. Germline V gene lookup returns CDR1 SGHRS and CDR2 YFSETQ. The CDR3 protein is CASSFRDRASEQFF. The CDR3 nucleotides read TGCGCCAGCAGCTTCCGGGACAGGGCGAGTGAGCAGTTCTTC.

The sample holds one count of this clone. The CDR3 coding sequence is TGCGCCAGCAGCTTACTGGACAGGGAGGTGGGCTACACCTTC. Translated: CASSLLDREVGYTF. The chain couples TRBV5-1 to TRBJ1-2; 8 nucleotides line up with TRBD1. The germline gives CDR1 SGHRS, CDR2 YFSETQ. CDR3 length: 14 amino acids. V dropped 2 bases and J dropped 8; count of bases not matched to a gene: 8.

The chain uses TRBV7-8 and TRBJ1-3, with D unresolved. CDR1 is SGHVS, CDR2 FQNEAQ, per germline. Trimming took 4 bases from V and 2 from J, leaving 6 bases between them. There are 13 residues in the CDR3. The chain's CDR3 is CASSSVTGNTIYF. In nucleotides, the CDR3 is TGTGCCAGCAGCTCAGTGACTGGAAACACCATATATTTT.

This chain connects TRBV28 to TRBJ2-4; D uncertain. Germline values: CDR1 MDHEN, CDR2 SYDVKM. This CDR3 contains 15 residues. V was clipped by 6 bases and J by 0 bases, with 12 bases between them. For the CDR3, the DNA is TGTGCCAGCAGCCCTTCGGAGATAGCCAAAAACATTCAGTACTTC. Translation: CASSPSEIAKNIQYF.

The CDR3: CASSSSGRTTDTQYF. CDR3 nucleotides: TGCGCCAGCAGCTCTAGCGGGCGTACCACAGATACGCAGTATTTT. This chain connects TRBV5-1 to TRBJ2-3; the match to TRBD2 covers 8 bases. The ends lost 3 bases at V and 2 bases at J; junction bases unmatched: 5. Germline values: CDR1 SGHRS, CDR2 YFSETQ. The CDR3 is made up of 15 amino acids.

This rearrangement joins TRBV24-1 to TRBJ2-1; tentatively, D is TRBD1 (6 bases). The V end was cut by 3 bases, the J end by 7 bases, with 15 bases between. Germline V gene sequence: CDR1 KGHDR, CDR2 SFDVKD. This CDR3 region has 15 residues. The CDR3 loop reads CATSDPTQGGNEQFF. The CDR3 DNA is TGTGCCACCAGTGATCCGACACAGGGTGGGAATGAGCAGTTCTTC.

CDR3 loop: CASTSTGGSLEQYF. CDR3 DNA: TGCGCCAGCACTTCGACAGGCGGGTCGCTCGAGCAGTACTTC. The chain combines TRBV5-1 with TRBJ2-7; D might be TRBD1 (6 bases). The germline CDR1 and CDR2 sequences are SGHRS and YFSETQ. This CDR3 has 14 residues. The V and J ends lost 6 bases and 6 bases respectively, with 19 bases between them.

V usage is TRBV9 and J usage is TRBJ1-1, with TRBD1 matching 12 bases. V lost 4 bases to trimming and J lost 6 bases; unmatched junction nucleotides: 7. The CDR3 has 15 amino acids. Germline values: CDR1 SGDLS, CDR2 YYNGEE. In nucleotides, the CDR3 is TGTGCCAGCAGCAGAGTGGGACAGGGGGCCTCTGAAGCTTTCTTT. It is translated as CASSRVGQGASEAFF.

This chain connects TRBV6-5 to TRBJ1-2; possible D gene TRBD1, 5 bases. CDR3 length equals 15 residues. The germline V gene encodes CDR1 MNHEY and CDR2 SVGAGI. The ends were cut back, 5 bases at V and 4 bases at J, with 17 bases in the middle. CDR3 amino acids: CASSLEGRGVYGYTF. As DNA, the CDR3 is TGTGCCAGCAGTCTCGAGGGGAGGGGAGTCTATGGCTACACCTTC.

The chain uses TRBV6-5 and TRBJ1-1; D perhaps matches TRBD1 (6 bases). The CDR3 loop spans 10 amino acids. V gave up 6 bases and J gave up 10 bases, with 9 bases separating them. Germline CDR1 is MNHEY and CDR2 is SVGAGI. CDR3 DNA: TGTGCCAGCAGCACAGGGAGAGCTTTCTTT. This codes for CASSTGRAFF.

J is TRBJ2-3 and V is TRBV28; 9 nucleotides agree with TRBD2. This CDR3 has 15 residues. Per germline, CDR1 MDHEN and CDR2 SYDVKM. V lost 6 bases to trimming and J lost 3 bases; unmatched junction nucleotides: 7. CDR3 sequence reads: CASRVAGEVTDTQYF. DNA of the CDR3: TGTGCCAGCAGGGTAGCGGGAGAGGTAACAGATACGCAGTATTTT. The variable domain in full, with the rest retrieved from reference TRBV28 and TRBJ2-3, is DVKVTQSSRYLVKRTGEKVFLECVQDMDHENMFWYRQDPGLGLRLIYFSYDVKMKEKGDIPEGYSVSREKKERFSLILESASTNQTSMYLCASRVAGEVTDTQYFGPGTRLTVL.

The CDR3 reads CASSEGWGGLYGYTF. CDR3 bases: TGTGCCAGCAGTGAGGGATGGGGGGGTCTTTATGGCTACACCTTC. The chain carries TRBV6-1 and TRBJ1-2, with TRBD1 as a possible D gene (5 bases). CDR1 is MNHNS and CDR2 is SASEGT in the germline V gene. This CDR3 has 15 residues. Trimming pared 3 bases from V and 5 bases from J, leaving 16 bases between.

The V and J genes are TRBV5-4 and TRBJ2-1; 8 bases fit TRBD2. CDR1 SGHNT and CDR2 YYREEE come from the germline V gene (reference sequence). This CDR3 comprises 18 residues. V dropped 0 bases and J dropped 3; count of bases not matched to a gene: 11. CDR3 sequence (DNA): TGTGCCAGCAGCTTGGGCGGGTCTAGCGGGCAAATCTACAATGAGCAGTTCTTC. It translates to CASSLGGSSGQIYNEQFF.

The V gene is TRBV3-1 (or the pseudogene TRBV3-2), the J gene TRBJ2-5; 9 bases fit TRBD1. This CDR3 is built from 16 residues. Germline V gene sequence: CDR1 LGHDT, CDR2 YNNKEL (reference sequence). V shed 3 bases, J shed 6 bases, and the junction held 11 bases outside the gene matches. CDR3 DNA: TGTGCCAGCAGCCAGCTGATAACAGGGGGCGCGAAGACCCAGTACTTC. Translated, it gives CASSQLITGGAKTQYF.

V gene TRBV19 combines with J gene TRBJ1-1; D gene uncertain. This CDR3 has 13 residues. Trimming shortened V by 5 bases and J by 3 bases, and 10 bases separated the two germline ends. Germline-derived CDR1 and CDR2 are LNHDA and SQIVND (reference sequence). Here the CDR3 reads CASSLQRDTEAFF. The CDR3 DNA is TGTGCCAGTAGTTTGCAGAGGGACACTGAAGCTTTCTTT.

This chain connects TRBV9 to TRBJ2-5; tentatively, D is TRBD2 (6 bases). Germline assignment: CDR1 SGDLS and CDR2 YYNGEE. The CDR3 loop spans 13 amino acids. V was cut by 3 bases and J by 2 bases, with 8 bases left in between. For the CDR3, the DNA is TGTGCCAGCAGCGCCGGGACTCAAGAGACCCAGTACTTC. Protein product: CASSAGTQETQYF.

The chain has TRBV29-1 and TRBJ1-2, with TRBD1 identical over 8 bases. Per germline, CDR1 SQVTM and CDR2 ANQGSEA. With 3 bases clipped from V and 8 bases from J, the junction kept 2 bases outside the gene matches. This CDR3 contains 11 residues. CDR3 sequence: CSVDRGLGYTF. DNA for the CDR3: TGCAGCGTTGACAGGGGGCTAGGCTACACCTTC.

The rearrangement joins TRBV2 to TRBJ1-5; the match to TRBD1 covers 7 bases. Germline lookup yields CDR1 SNHLY and CDR2 FYNNEI. V was pared by 3 bases and J by 5 bases, with 10 bases of the junction left unmatched. This CDR3 is built from 16 residues. The DNA of the CDR3 is TGTGCCAGCAGTGACCAAGGGCCGGGACAGCATCAGCCCCAGCATTTT. Translating it yields CASSDQGPGQHQPQHF.

This clone was found a few times. V gene TRBV28 combines with J gene TRBJ1-1, with D unresolved. The germline V gene encodes CDR1 MDHEN and CDR2 SYDVKM. The CDR3 contains 13 residues. V dropped 7 bases and J dropped 5 bases, with 14 bases sitting between them. CDR3 coding DNA: TGTGCCAGCACCTACCCCCAGGAAACTGAAGCTTTCTTT. Amino acid sequence: CASTYPQETEAFF.

This chain connects TRBV20-1 to TRBJ1-2, with 9 bases that match TRBD1. Germline V gene lookup returns CDR1 DFQATT and CDR2 SNEGSKA (reference sequence). The junction had 4 bases not matched to a gene; V was cut back by 6 bases and J by 8 bases. The CDR3 runs 11 residues. CDR3 in DNA: TGCAGTGCCACAGGGGGCAGCGGCTACACCTTC. Its protein product is CSATGGSGYTF.

The chain recombines TRBV3-1 (or the pseudogene TRBV3-2) with TRBJ2-3, with TRBD2 matching 12 bases. The CDR3 extends over 16 amino acids. J gave up 4 bases and V 4 bases, and 6 bases lay outside the gene matches. In germline, CDR1 is LGHDT, CDR2 YNNKEL (reference sequence). CDR3: CASSPNRLAGADTQYF. CDR3 DNA sequence: TGTGCCAGCAGCCCGAACCGACTAGCGGGGGCAGATACGCAGTATTTT.

V gene TRBV28 combines with J gene TRBJ2-1, with 7 positions matching TRBD1. V dropped 5 bases and J dropped 9; count of bases not matched to a gene: 19. The CDR3 covers 17 residues. Germline CDR1 is MDHEN and CDR2 is SYDVKM. DNA for the CDR3: TGTGCCAGCAGTACCATCTTGACAGGGATCATACGGGCTGAGCAGTTCTTC. Amino acids: CASSTILTGIIRAEQFF.

The V and J genes are TRBV15 and TRBJ1-5, with 7 nucleotides matching TRBD1. Germline CDR1 reads LNHNV; CDR2 reads YYDKDF (reference sequence). This CDR3 has 14 amino acids. V shed 3 bases and J 7 bases; nucleotides not matched to a gene: 6. In nucleotides, the CDR3 is TGTGCCACCAGCAGGGGACAGCTAGGGCAGCCCCAGCATTTT. Amino acids: CATSRGQLGQPQHF.

This clone was seen a few times. V is TRBV18 and J is TRBJ1-5, with D perhaps TRBD1 (6 bases). The CDR3 has 14 residues. Trimming left V 6 bases short and J 5 bases short, with 14 bases between. CDR1 is KGHSH, CDR2 LQKENI, per germline. The CDR3 DNA follows: TGTGCCAGCTCTCAAGGGCAGGGGCATCAGCCCCAGCATTTT. This encodes CASSQGQGHQPQHF.

The count of this clone is one. The chain recombines TRBV10-3 with TRBJ1-1; D remains unclear. Between the trimmed V and J ends, which lost 8 bases and 4 bases, there was a span of 17 bases. CDR1 and CDR2 from the germline V gene are ENHRY and SYGVKD. This CDR3 has 14 residues. CDR3 in DNA: TGTGCCATCGGCGAACAGCTCTCGAGCACTGAAGCTTTCTTT. It encodes CAIGEQLSSTEAFF.

This clone occurred once. The chain recombines TRBV2 with TRBJ1-3; 7 bases align to TRBD1. V trimming: 6 bases; J trimming: 6 bases; junction bases outside the gene matches: 5. Germline loops: CDR1 SNHLY, CDR2 FYNNEI. The CDR3 length is 13 residues. CDR3 in amino acids: CASSGQDKNTIYF. In nucleotides, the CDR3 is TGTGCCAGCAGCGGACAGGATAAAAACACCATATATTTT.

The gene calls are TRBV29-1 and TRBJ2-3; TRBD2 matches at 10 bases. CDR3 length: 14 amino acids. From germline, CDR1 is SQVTM and CDR2 ANQGSEA. Losses at the gene ends were 7 bases for V and 0 bases for J; bases not matched to a gene: 4. CDR3 sequence (DNA): TGCAGCGCTGAGACTAGCGGGAGCACAGATACGCAGTATTTT. It encodes CSAETSGSTDTQYF.